This TCR beta chain came from a study of Tregs in tolerant kidney transplant recipients. Study-wide context: Recipients received nonmyeloablative bone marrow transplants from related graft donors, with transient mixed chimerism. Study results and caveats: Activated donor B cell expansion appeared to reveal the most relevant donor-specific TCRbeta repertoire. The small number of patients limits these findings pending further validation.

Thawed PBMCs were FACS-sorted into unstimulated CD4+CD25+CD127- regulatory T cells, CD4+CD25- non-regulatory cells, CD4 and CD8 cells. Sequencing used immunoSEQ multiplex PCR; TCRdb keeps in-frame clones, though not all of them. The sample lists tens of thousands of clones; less than 98% were seen once. Germline CDR1 is LNHDA and CDR2 is SQIVND (reference sequence). There are 15 residues in the CDR3. Trimming pared 1 base from V and 3 bases from J, leaving 10 bases between. This clone was counted once. The antigen is not known. This sample comprised CD4+ T cells from blood, obtained before the transplant. The sequence was obtained from a human donor who received a combined kidney and bone marrow transplant. The chain couples TRBV19 to TRBJ1-3; maybe TRBD1 (5 bases). CDR3 in amino acids: CASSIGGVFGNTIYF. The CDR3 DNA sequence: TGTGCCAGTAGTATAGGGGGGGTCTTTGGAAACACCATATATTTT.